The 32 T cell receptor beta chains below were found in one sample sequenced in a study of graft-versus-host responses after intestinal transplantation. These receptors have no identified antigens. Profiled with immunoSEQ multiplex PCR; TCRdb holds only in-frame clones, not every one. The sample contains about 27,000 clones, roughly 80% of which appear only once. The material was unstimulated CD4+ T cells sorted from spleen or lymph node cells, obtained before intestinal transplant. These receptors came from a human donor who received an intestinal transplant.

The chain is built from TRBV6-1 and TRBJ2-4; a possible D gene is TRBD2 (5 bases). CDR3 length: 12 residues. With 4 bases removed from V and 7 bases from J, the gap between germline ends came to 8 bases. Germline V lookup: CDR1 MNHNS, CDR2 SASEGT. The CDR3 is CASSALENIQYF. The CDR3 nucleotides are TGTGCCAGCAGTGCACTAGAGAACATTCAGTACTTC.

The chain uses TRBV19 and TRBJ2-3; possible D gene TRBD1, 5 bases. V shed 7 bases and J shed 0 bases, with 14 bases lying between them. CDR1 and CDR2 from the germline V gene are LNHDA and SQIVND (reference sequence). The CDR3 is made up of 15 amino acids. The CDR3: CASTSDTISTDTQYF. In nucleotides, the CDR3 is TGTGCCAGTACCTCGGACACGATTAGCACAGATACGCAGTATTTT.

This clone turned up a few times. CDR3 protein: CASSDGLPPHEQYF. CDR3 DNA: TGCGCCAGCAGTGACGGACTACCGCCTCACGAGCAGTACTTC. The rearrangement joins TRBV10-1 to TRBJ2-7; TRBD2 is a possible D gene (6 bases). The CDR3 is 14 amino acids. CDR1 and CDR2 from the germline V gene are WNHNN and SYGVQD (reference sequence). V was pared by 3 bases and J by 5 bases, with 14 bases between.

The rearrangement uses TRBV5-1 and TRBJ2-7; D unresolved. The germline CDR1 and CDR2 sequences are SGHRS and YFSETQ. Trimming took off 5 bases at V and 1 base at J, with 4 bases between the two ends. There are 11 residues in the CDR3. The CDR3 sequence is CASRLSYEQYF. The CDR3 DNA reads as TGCGCCAGCAGACTATCCTACGAGCAGTACTTC.

J is TRBJ2-5 and V is TRBV28, with TRBD1 matching over 9 bases. The germline V gene encodes CDR1 MDHEN and CDR2 SYDVKM. V was pared by 6 bases and J by 3 bases, with 5 bases of the junction left unmatched. The CDR3 loop spans 14 amino acids. The CDR3 is CASSRTGEKETQYF. The CDR3, as DNA: TGTGCCAGCAGCAGGACAGGGGAGAAAGAGACCCAGTACTTC.

The V call is TRBV6-6, the J call TRBJ2-7, with 8 positions matching TRBD1. Germline CDR1 reads MNHNY; CDR2 reads SVGAGI (reference sequence). The CDR3 extends over 12 amino acids. The trim removed 2 bases at V and 9 bases at J, leaving 3 bases unmatched. CDR3 region: CASSYQDRAQYF. The CDR3 DNA sequence: TGTGCCAGCAGTTACCAGGACAGGGCGCAGTACTTC.

The chain combines TRBV2 with TRBJ2-1, with D perhaps TRBD2 (5 bases). Germline values: CDR1 SNHLY, CDR2 FYNNEI. V was shortened by 8 bases and J by 0 bases, with 14 bases between the two germline ends. The CDR3 is 15 residues long. Here the CDR3 DNA reads TGTGCCAGCTCCTGGACTCGTAGCTCCTACAATGAGCAGTTCTTC. Its protein is CASSWTRSSYNEQFF.

The chain is built from TRBV7-3 and TRBJ2-3; perhaps TRBD2 as D (6 bases). CDR1 is SGHTA and CDR2 is FQGTGA in the germline V gene. The CDR3 loop spans 15 amino acids. The germline V and J ends were trimmed by 2 bases and 4 bases, with 13 bases remaining between them. The CDR3 coding sequence is TGTGCCAGCAGCTTAGGTCCTCCTAGCGCAGATACGCAGTATTTT. Translated, it gives CASSLGPPSADTQYF.

The chain is built from TRBV6-5 and TRBJ2-7; D is uncertain. V lost 4 bases, J lost 5 bases, and 12 bases lay in between. Germline CDR1 reads MNHEY; CDR2 reads SVGAGI. This CDR3 has 13 amino acids. The CDR3 DNA reads as TGTGCCAGCAGTTTCGGCTTGGGGAACGAGCAGTACTTC. Its translation is CASSFGLGNEQYF.

The chain has TRBV2 and TRBJ1-2, with TRBD1 matching over 10 bases. Trimming at V came to 6 bases and at J to 5 bases, leaving 6 bases not matched to a gene. In germline, CDR1 is SNHLY, CDR2 FYNNEI. This CDR3 has 14 amino acids. CDR3 sequence (DNA): TGTGCCAGCAGAACGGGGGACAGGGGATATGGCTACACCTTC. Its protein is CASRTGDRGYGYTF.

V is TRBV6-1 and J is TRBJ2-7; D remains ambiguous. In germline, CDR1 is MNHNS, CDR2 SASEGT. V was clipped by 4 bases and J by 3 bases, with 10 bases between them. The CDR3 extends over 13 amino acids. For the CDR3, the DNA is TGTGCCAGCAGTGTATTAGGGAACTACGAGCAGTACTTC. Translating gives CASSVLGNYEQYF.

CDR3 region: CASSVAGPYGYTF. The DNA for the CDR3 is TGTGCCAGCAGTGTCGCAGGGCCATATGGCTACACCTTC. J is TRBJ1-2 and V is TRBV2; D is possibly TRBD1 (5 bases). V was pared by 4 bases and J by 5 bases, with 11 bases between. Looked up from germline, CDR1 is SNHLY and CDR2 is FYNNEI. The CDR3 contains 13 residues.

This clone has a handful of counts. This chain uses TRBV5-1 with TRBJ2-5, with D maybe TRBD2 (6 bases). Germline V lookup: CDR1 SGHRS, CDR2 YFSETQ. The CDR3 extends over 16 amino acids. Trimming took 7 bases from V and 4 from J, leaving 23 bases between them. CDR3 nucleotides: TGCGCCAGCTACTATGGACGGGACTGGGGCGGAGAGACCCAGTACTTC. Its translation: CASYYGRDWGGETQYF.

This clone was observed a single time. The chain uses TRBV7-9 and TRBJ2-5; 7 nucleotides agree with TRBD1. The V and J ends lost 0 bases and 2 bases, in that order; junction bases with no gene match: 6. CDR1 and CDR2 (germline): SEHNR, FQNEAQ (reference sequence). The CDR3 has 16 residues. CDR3 sequence: CASSLAGPTGQETQYF. CDR3 DNA: TGTGCCAGCAGCTTAGCGGGACCGACAGGGCAAGAGACCCAGTACTTC.

The V and J genes are TRBV6-5 and TRBJ1-1, with TRBD1 as a possible D gene (6 bases). This CDR3 has 15 amino acids. The germline V gene encodes CDR1 MNHEY and CDR2 SVGAGI. V lost 5 bases and J 2 bases, leaving 15 bases between the germline ends. The CDR3 spells CASSPNRGVNTEAFF. The CDR3 nucleotides are TGTGCCAGCAGTCCAAATAGGGGGGTTAACACTGAAGCTTTCTTT.

The gene calls are TRBV28 and TRBJ2-2; 7 bases fit TRBD2. The CDR3 spans 16 residues. The J segment lost 3 bases and the V segment lost 6 bases, leaving 10 bases of the junction unmatched. Germline V gives CDR1 MDHEN, CDR2 SYDVKM. The CDR3 sequence is CASSVLSGIHTGELFF. Written as DNA, the CDR3 is TGTGCCAGCAGCGTCTTGAGCGGGATCCACACCGGGGAGCTGTTTTTT.

V usage is TRBV9 and J usage is TRBJ1-1; TRBD1 aligns across 9 bases. The CDR3 covers 16 residues. Germline lookup yields CDR1 SGDLS and CDR2 YYNGEE. V was clipped by 4 bases and J by 3 bases; unmatched bases: 10. The CDR3 loop is CASSRGTGRRDTEAFF. CDR3 nucleotides: TGTGCCAGCAGCCGAGGGACAGGGAGGAGGGACACTGAAGCTTTCTTT.

The V call is TRBV7-9, the J call TRBJ2-3; D gene ambiguous. CDR1 SEHNR and CDR2 FQNEAQ come from the germline V gene (reference sequence). Deletions cut 3 bases from V and 5 bases from J, with 9 bases between. The CDR3 runs to 13 residues. This CDR3 reads CASSFSQRDTQYF. In DNA form, the CDR3 reads TGTGCCAGCAGCTTCTCACAGCGAGATACGCAGTATTTT.

The chain joins TRBV30 to TRBJ2-5; TRBD2 aligns across 7 bases. Germline V gene data show CDR1 as GTSNPN and CDR2 as SVGIG (reference sequence). V was pared by 5 bases and J by 1 base, with 4 bases of the junction left unmatched. The CDR3 spans 13 residues. The CDR3 sequence is CAWSGGIQETQYF. The CDR3 coding sequence is TGTGCCTGGTCGGGGGGTATCCAAGAGACCCAGTACTTC. Full variable domain (remainder filled in from reference TRBV30 and TRBJ2-5): SQTIHQWPATLVQPVGSPLSLECTVEGTSNPNLYWYRQAAGRGLQLLFYSVGIGQISSEVPQNLSASRPQDRQFILSSKKLLLSDSGFYLCAWSGGIQETQYFGPGTRLLVL.

The J gene is TRBJ1-2, the V gene TRBV5-4; TRBD1 aligns across 8 bases. The CDR3 is 17 amino acids. In germline, CDR1 is SGHNT, CDR2 YYREEE (reference sequence). V shed 0 bases, J shed 3 bases, and the junction held 10 bases outside the gene matches. The CDR3 coding sequence is TGTGCCAGCAGCTTGGCTTTCGGGACAGGTAGATACTATGGCTACACCTTC. As protein: CASSLAFGTGRYYGYTF.

For the CDR3, the DNA is TGTGCCAGCAGCTTGGACAGAACCTACGAGCAGTACTTC. Residues: CASSLDRTYEQYF. This chain connects TRBV5-4 to TRBJ2-7; D remains ambiguous. This CDR3 is 13 amino acids long. V lost 0 bases, J lost 2 bases, and 6 bases lay in between. CDR1 is SGHNT, CDR2 YYREEE, per germline (reference sequence). Drawing the rest from reference TRBV5-4 and TRBJ2-7, the complete variable domain is ETGVTQSPTHLIKTRGQQVTLRCSSQSGHNTVSWYQQALGQGPQFIFQYYREEENGRGNFPPRFSGLQFPNYSSELNVNALELDDSALYLCASSLDRTYEQYFGPGTRLTVT.

The rearrangement uses TRBV14 and TRBJ2-3; D unresolved. Trimming pared 2 bases from V and 2 bases from J, leaving 8 bases between. Germline loops: CDR1 SGHDN, CDR2 FVKESK. The CDR3 spans 14 residues. The CDR3 sequence is CASSQRLPTDTQYF. The CDR3 DNA reads TGTGCCAGCAGCCAACGCCTCCCCACAGATACGCAGTATTTT.

The V and J genes are TRBV7-9 and TRBJ2-7; D gene uncertain. Germline V gene sequence: CDR1 SEHNR, CDR2 FQNEAQ (reference sequence). V shed 1 base and J shed 4 bases, with 5 bases lying between them. The length of the CDR3 is 12 residues. CDR3 bases: TGTGCCAGCAGCTTAGGGCAGTACGAGCAGTACTTC. This translates into CASSLGQYEQYF.

The chain carries TRBV25-1 and TRBJ2-5, with D possibly TRBD1 on 6 matching bases. The CDR3 covers 15 residues. The germline gives CDR1 MGHDK, CDR2 SYGVNS. Trimming took off 3 bases at V and 5 bases at J, with 16 bases between the two ends. The CDR3 sequence: CASSEHGQGWETQYF. The CDR3 DNA reads as TGTGCCAGCAGTGAGCACGGTCAGGGGTGGGAGACCCAGTACTTC.

A few counts support this clone. The chain employs TRBV5-1 and TRBJ1-5; D call uncertain. Per the germline V gene, CDR1 is SGHRS and CDR2 is YFSETQ. This CDR3 is 12 amino acids long. The germline V and J ends were trimmed by 0 bases and 6 bases, with 4 bases remaining between them. The CDR3 spells CASSLEGQPQHF. Here the CDR3 DNA reads TGCGCCAGCAGCTTGGAAGGTCAGCCCCAGCATTTT.

This clone was seen a handful of times. The chain carries TRBV5-1 and TRBJ2-5; D ambiguous. Germline loops: CDR1 SGHRS, CDR2 YFSETQ. V was clipped by 0 bases and J by 5 bases, with 11 bases between them. This CDR3 is 14 amino acids long. CDR3 DNA: TGCGCCAGCAGCTTGGTAGTGGGCGCGGAGACCCAGTACTTC. The encoded protein is CASSLVVGAETQYF.

V usage is TRBV5-1 and J usage is TRBJ2-3; 14 nucleotides line up with TRBD2. The CDR3 has 16 amino acids. V shed 3 bases, J shed 1 base, and the junction held 1 base outside the gene matches. In germline, CDR1 is SGHRS, CDR2 YFSETQ. CDR3 bases: TGCGCCAGCAGCTCGGGACTAGCGGGGGGCACAGATACGCAGTATTTT. Translating it yields CASSSGLAGGTDTQYF.

The chain carries TRBV6-8 and TRBJ1-5; TRBD1 agrees at 12 bases. V gave up 5 bases and J gave up 6 bases; unmatched junction bases: 5. The CDR3 totals 15 residues. From germline, CDR1 is MNHGY and CDR2 SAAAGT. The DNA of the CDR3 is TGTGCCAGCAGTGGGACAGGGGGCGGAGGTCAGCCCCAGCATTTT. Translated: CASSGTGGGGQPQHF.

This rearrangement joins TRBV6-5 to TRBJ2-3; D possibly matches TRBD1 or TRBD2 (6 bases each). The V and J ends lost 0 bases and 3 bases respectively, with 10 bases between them. Germline-derived CDR1 and CDR2 are MNHEY and SVGAGI. CDR3 length equals 15 residues. The CDR3: CASSYSGAGTDTQYF. The CDR3 nucleotides read TGTGCCAGCAGTTACTCGGGGGCGGGAACAGATACGCAGTATTTT.

This clone was recorded once. CDR3 nucleotide sequence: TGTGCCAGCAGCGTAGCAGCGAACACCGGGGAGCTGTTTTTT. Translated, it gives CASSVAANTGELFF. The chain uses TRBV9 and TRBJ2-2; D not resolved. This CDR3 spans 14 amino acids. Germline V lookup: CDR1 SGDLS, CDR2 YYNGEE. The V end was cut by 0 bases, the J end by 0 bases, with 3 bases between.

The chain employs TRBV29-1 and TRBJ2-3; the match to TRBD1 covers 7 bases. Germline values: CDR1 SQVTM, CDR2 ANQGSEA. With 6 bases clipped from V and 4 bases from J, the junction kept 10 bases outside the gene matches. This CDR3 region has 14 residues. The CDR3 DNA reads TGCAGCGTAGAGCCGACAGGGAAGGCAGATACGCAGTATTTT. As protein: CSVEPTGKADTQYF.

The table lists this clone with a count of one. This chain joins TRBV29-1 and TRBJ1-1; 10 positions agree with TRBD1. CDR1 and CDR2 (germline): SQVTM, ANQGSEA. There are 13 residues in the CDR3. V lost 5 bases and J lost 5; bases outside the gene matches: 5. DNA of the CDR3: TGCAGCGTTCTGACAGGGGGCAGGACTGAAGCTTTCTTT. It is translated as CSVLTGGRTEAFF.